The T cell receptor (beta chain) under discussion was sequenced for a study of shared clonotypes between healthy human individuals. Naivety among CD8 cells was defined by CD45RO negativity and positive CCR7 selection, thereby excluding terminally differentiated effector memory CD45RA+ cells. The method was immunoSEQ multiplex PCR; TCRdb's version includes in-frame clones alone and lacks a portion of them. Of hundreds of thousands of clones in the sample, around 96% are singletons; the top ten hold 0.11%. This CDR3 is 13 amino acids long. Germline V gene sequence: CDR1 SSHAT, CDR2 FNYEAQ (reference sequence).

This chain links TRBV7-7 with TRBJ2-5; D is perhaps TRBD1 or TRBD2 (5 bases each). The DNA end is a closer match to TRBJ2-7, so the J assignment may be wrong. The sequenced sample was naive CD8+ T cells sorted from blood. The sequence was collected from a young woman in good health. CDR3 coding DNA: TGTGCCAGCAGCCTCAGGGAGACCTACGAGCAGTACTTC. The encoded protein is CASSLRETYEQYF.